This TCR beta chain comes out of a study of blood T cell repertoires in COVID-19. Study-level background: From T cells, B-cell-depleted T cells, or PBMCs came the material, which was cDNA or gDNA.

Data came from immunoSEQ multiplex PCR; TCRdb stores just in-frame clones and leaves some out. The data hold roughly 150,000 clones, with over 70% observed a single time. This CDR3 has 14 residues. Germline V gene data show CDR1 as GTSNPN and CDR2 as SVGIG (reference sequence). V shed 5 bases, J shed 10 bases, and the junction held 16 bases outside the gene matches. The cohort comprised adults aged roughly 18 to 95 years residing in about 25 US areas. The clonotype originates from a man aged 65 to 85 who had been exposed to COVID-19. The material sequenced was PBMCs or T cells enriched from blood (not recorded which). The genes are TRBV30 and TRBJ1-1, with 7 bases matching TRBD1. The DNA of the CDR3 is TGTGCCTGGGGGACAGATCGTGTCATTGTGGGAGCTTTCTTT. The encoded protein is CAWGTDRVIVGAFF.